These 3 T cell receptor beta chains came from one sample sequenced in a study of technical replicates of blood from several donors. Assay: immunoSEQ multiplex PCR; the TCRdb copy retains only in-frame clones and omits some. The sample consists of 55,000 to 80,000 clones, about 90% of them appearing once. The material sequenced was T cells isolated from PBMCs. The receptors were sampled from a human donor in good health.

The chain couples TRBV15 to TRBJ2-7; 8 bases map to TRBD1. The trim removed 5 bases at V and 2 bases at J, leaving 5 bases unmatched. There are 14 residues in the CDR3. CDR1 LNHNV and CDR2 YYDKDF come from the germline V gene (reference sequence). The CDR3 is CATSPPTGAYEQYF. CDR3 bases: TGTGCCACCAGCCCACCGACAGGGGCCTACGAGCAGTACTTC. Looking up the rest from reference TRBV15 and TRBJ2-7 gives the full variable domain: DAMVIQNPRYQVTQFGKPVTLSCSQTLNHNVMYWYQQKSSQAPKLLFHYYDKDFNNEADTPDNFQSRRPNTSFCFLDIRSPGLGDTAMYLCATSPPTGAYEQYFGPGTRLTVT.

The genes are TRBV5-1 and TRBJ2-3; tentatively, D is TRBD1 (5 bases). V lost 2 bases and J lost 0, with 10 bases in between. The CDR3 covers 15 residues. In germline, CDR1 is SGHRS, CDR2 YFSETQ. CDR3 amino acids: CASSFDRASTDTQYF. As DNA, the CDR3 is TGCGCCAGCAGCTTCGACAGAGCTAGCACAGATACGCAGTATTTT.

The chain joins TRBV30 to TRBJ2-7, with 7 bases fitting TRBD1. J gave up 0 bases and V 3 bases, and 8 bases lay outside the gene matches. Germline V gives CDR1 GTSNPN, CDR2 SVGIG (reference sequence). This CDR3 is built from 15 residues. This CDR3 reads CAWRPSGTVSYEQYF. CDR3 DNA sequence: TGTGCCTGGAGGCCTTCCGGGACAGTCTCCTACGAGCAGTACTTC.